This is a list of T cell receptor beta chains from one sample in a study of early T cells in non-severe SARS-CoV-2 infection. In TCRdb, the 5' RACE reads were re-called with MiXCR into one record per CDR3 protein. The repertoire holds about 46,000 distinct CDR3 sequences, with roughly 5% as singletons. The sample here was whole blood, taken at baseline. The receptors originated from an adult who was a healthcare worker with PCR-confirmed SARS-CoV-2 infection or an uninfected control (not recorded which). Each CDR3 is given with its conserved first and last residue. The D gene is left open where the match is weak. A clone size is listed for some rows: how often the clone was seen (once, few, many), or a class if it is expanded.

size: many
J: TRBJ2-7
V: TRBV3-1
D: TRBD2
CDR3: CASSRGTSGTYEQYF
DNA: TGTGCCAGCAGCCGAGGGACTAGCGGGACTTACGAGCAGTACTTC

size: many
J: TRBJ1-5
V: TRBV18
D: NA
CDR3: CASSPQPNQPQHF
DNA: TGTGCCAGCTCACCACAGCCAAATCAGCCCCAGCATTTT

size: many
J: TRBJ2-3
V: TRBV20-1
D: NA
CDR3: CSARVAGVSTDTQYF
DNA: TGCAGTGCTAGAGTTGCCGGGGTTAGCACAGATACGCAGTATTTT

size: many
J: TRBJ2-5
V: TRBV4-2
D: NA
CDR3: CASSQEGRGQETQYF
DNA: TGTGCCAGCAGCCAAGAAGGCCGAGGGCAAGAGACCCAGTACTTC

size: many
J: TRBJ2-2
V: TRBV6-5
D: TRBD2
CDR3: CASRPRVAGAVTGELFF
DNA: TGTGCCAGCAGGCCGAGAGTAGCGGGAGCCGTCACCGGGGAGCTGTTTTTT

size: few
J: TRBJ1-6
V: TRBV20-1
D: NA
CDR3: CSAQDHSPLHF
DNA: TGCAGTGCCCAGGATCATTCACCCCTCCACTTT

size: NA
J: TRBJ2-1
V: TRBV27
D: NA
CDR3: CASSLRGQGIAGRSYNEQFF
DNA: TGTGCCAGCAGTCTGCGGGGACAGGGCATAGCGGGACGGTCCTACAATGAGCAGTTCTTC

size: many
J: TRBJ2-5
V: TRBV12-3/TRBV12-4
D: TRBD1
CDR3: CASSDPGQLYQETQYF
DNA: TGTGCCAGCAGCGACCCGGGACAGCTGTACCAAGAGACCCAGTACTTC

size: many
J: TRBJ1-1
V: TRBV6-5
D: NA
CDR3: CASAGVALIPRSTEAFF
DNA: TGTGCCAGCGCCGGTGTAGCGTTAATTCCCCGGAGCACTGAAGCTTTCTTT

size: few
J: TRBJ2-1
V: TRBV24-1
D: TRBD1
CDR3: CATSGPGQSSYNEQFF
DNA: TGTGCCACCAGTGGCCCGGGACAGAGCTCCTACAATGAGCAGTTCTTC

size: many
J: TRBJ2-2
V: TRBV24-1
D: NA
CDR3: CATSDAGPRDTGELFF
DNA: TGTGCCACCAGTGACGCGGGACCGAGGGACACCGGGGAGCTGTTTTTT

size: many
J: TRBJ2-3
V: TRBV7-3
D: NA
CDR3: CASSSAGLAGAGQIRSIF
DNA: NA

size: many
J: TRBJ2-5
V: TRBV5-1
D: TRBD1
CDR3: CASSRGGPDRGLETQYF
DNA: TGCGCCAGCAGCCGAGGGGGACCGGACAGGGGGCTTGAGACCCAGTACTTC

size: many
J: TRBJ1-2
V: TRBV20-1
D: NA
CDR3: CRVQRDDENYGYTF
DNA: TGCAGGGTTCAACGGGACGACGAAAACTATGGCTACACCTTC

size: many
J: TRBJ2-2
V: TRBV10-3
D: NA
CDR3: CAISTVPGELFF
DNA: TGTGCCATCAGCACGGTGCCCGGGGAGCTGTTTTTT

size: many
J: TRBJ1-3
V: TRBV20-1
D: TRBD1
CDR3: CSARDPTGDGNTIYF
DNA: TGCAGTGCTAGAGACCCGACAGGGGACGGAAACACCATATATTTT

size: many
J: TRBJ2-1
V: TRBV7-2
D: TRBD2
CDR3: CASSLGLAYNEQFF
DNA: TGTGCCAGCAGCCTGGGACTAGCCTACAATGAGCAGTTCTTC

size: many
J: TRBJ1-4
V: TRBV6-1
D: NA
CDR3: CASSEWGTPANEKLFF
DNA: TGTGCCAGCAGTGAATGGGGAACCCCAGCTAATGAAAAACTGTTTTTT

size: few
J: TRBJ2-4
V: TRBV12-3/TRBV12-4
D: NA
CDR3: CASTLRGRVTKNIQYF
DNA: TGTGCCAGCACCCTACGGGGCAGGGTGACCAAAAACATTCAGTACTTC

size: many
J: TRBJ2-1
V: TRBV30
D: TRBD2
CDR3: CAWTFGLRGNEQFF
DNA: TGTGCCTGGACTTTTGGGTTGCGGGGGAATGAGCAGTTCTTC

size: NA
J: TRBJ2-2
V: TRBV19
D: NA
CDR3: CASSIGPGAGTGELFF
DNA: TGTGCCAGTAGTATAGGTCCAGGGGCGGGCACCGGGGAGCTGTTTTTT

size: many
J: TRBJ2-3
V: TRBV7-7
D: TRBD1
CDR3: CASSRTGAFGDTQYF
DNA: TGTGCTAGCAGCCGGACAGGGGCATTTGGAGATACGCAGTATTTT

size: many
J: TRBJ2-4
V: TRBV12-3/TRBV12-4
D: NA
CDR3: CASLTGDSNIQYF
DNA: TGTGCCAGCCTCACGGGGGATTCAAACATTCAGTACTTC

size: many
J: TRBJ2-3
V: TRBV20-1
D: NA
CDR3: CSAPIEDPTDTQYF
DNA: TGCAGTGCCCCTATCGAGGACCCCACAGATACGCAGTATTTT

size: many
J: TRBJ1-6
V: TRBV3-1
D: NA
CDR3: CASSQRNSPLHF
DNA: TGTGCCAGCAGCCAAAGGAATTCACCCCTCCACTTT

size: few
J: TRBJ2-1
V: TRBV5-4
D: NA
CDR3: CASSGSNEQFF
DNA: TGTGCCAGCAGCGGGAGTAATGAGCAGTTCTTC

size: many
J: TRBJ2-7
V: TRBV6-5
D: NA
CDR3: CASTDGSSYEQYF
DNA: TGTGCCAGCACCGACGGTAGCTCCTACGAGCAGTACTTC

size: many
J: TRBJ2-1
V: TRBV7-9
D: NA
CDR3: CASSLSLNEQFF
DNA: TGTGCCAGCAGCTTATCTCTCAATGAGCAGTTCTTC

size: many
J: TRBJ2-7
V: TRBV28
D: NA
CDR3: CASTWRGDRYEQYF
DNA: TGTGCCAGCACTTGGAGGGGGGACCGCTACGAGCAGTACTTC

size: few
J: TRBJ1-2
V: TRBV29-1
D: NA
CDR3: CSVEASTPPFSYGYTF
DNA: TGCAGCGTTGAAGCCAGTACCCCACCATTTTCCTATGGCTACACCTTC

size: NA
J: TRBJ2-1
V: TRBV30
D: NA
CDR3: CARDNRAGYFF
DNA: TGTGCCAGAGACAACCGGGCTGGCTATTTCTTC

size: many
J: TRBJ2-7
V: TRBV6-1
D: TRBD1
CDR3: CASRQGIYEQYF
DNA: TGTGCCAGCAGACAGGGGATTTACGAGCAGTACTTC

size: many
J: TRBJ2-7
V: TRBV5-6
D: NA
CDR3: CASSYGAGTSLDEQYF
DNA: TGTGCCAGCAGCTATGGGGCGGGTACCTCCTTGGACGAGCAGTACTTC

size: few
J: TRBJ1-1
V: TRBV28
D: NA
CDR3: CASSLPASMNTEAFF
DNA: TGTGCCAGCAGTTTACCGGCCAGCATGAACACTGAAGCTTTCTTT

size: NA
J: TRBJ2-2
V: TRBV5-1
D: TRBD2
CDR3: CASSNRLAGDWSGELFF
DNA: TGCGCCAGCAGCAATCGACTAGCGGGAGATTGGTCCGGGGAGCTGTTTTTT

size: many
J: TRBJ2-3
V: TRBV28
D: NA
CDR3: CASSPVWRGTDTQYF
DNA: TGTGCCAGCAGTCCAGTATGGCGAGGCACAGATACGCAGTATTTT

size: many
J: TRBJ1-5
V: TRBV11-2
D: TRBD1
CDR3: CASSTGTGGRAPQHF
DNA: TGTGCCAGCAGCACTGGGACAGGGGGAAGAGCGCCCCAGCATTTT

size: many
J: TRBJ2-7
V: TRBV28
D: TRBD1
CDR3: CASRDRGSYEQYF
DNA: TGTGCCAGCCGTGACAGGGGCTCCTACGAGCAGTACTTC

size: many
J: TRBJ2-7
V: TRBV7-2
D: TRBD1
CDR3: CASSTGTGRPYEQYF
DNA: TGTGCCAGCAGCACCGGGACAGGGCGACCCTACGAGCAGTACTTC

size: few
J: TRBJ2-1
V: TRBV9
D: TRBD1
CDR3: CASSVSRQGYNEQFF
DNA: TGTGCCAGCAGCGTTTCGCGACAGGGGTACAATGAGCAGTTCTTC

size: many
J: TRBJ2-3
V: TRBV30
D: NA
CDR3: CAWRVGGTDTQYF
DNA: TGTGCCTGGAGGGTGGGGGGCACAGATACGCAGTATTTT

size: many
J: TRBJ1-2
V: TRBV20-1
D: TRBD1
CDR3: CSARETTGGTNYGYTF
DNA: TGCAGTGCTAGAGAGACTACAGGGGGAACCAACTATGGCTACACCTTC

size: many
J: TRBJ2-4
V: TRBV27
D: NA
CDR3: CASSLVLGWGNIQYF
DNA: TGTGCCAGCAGTTTAGTGCTGGGCTGGGGAAACATTCAGTACTTC

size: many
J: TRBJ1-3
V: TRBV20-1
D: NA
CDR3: CSATNTGSGNTIYF
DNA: TGCAGTGCTACCAATACAGGGTCCGGAAACACCATATATTTT

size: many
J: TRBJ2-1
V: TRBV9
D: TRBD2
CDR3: CASSVQLSSGGAGGEQFF
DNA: TGTGCCAGCAGCGTACAATTGTCTAGCGGAGGGGCAGGAGGTGAGCAGTTCTTC

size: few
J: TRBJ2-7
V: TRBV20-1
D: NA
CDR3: CSASFGEQYF
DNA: TGCAGTGCCAGTTTTGGCGAGCAGTACTTC

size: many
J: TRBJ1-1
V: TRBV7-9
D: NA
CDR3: CASRSRQSLEAFF
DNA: TGTGCCAGCAGATCGAGACAGAGTCTTGAAGCTTTCTTT

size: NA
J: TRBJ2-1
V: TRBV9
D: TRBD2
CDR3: CASSATGTSAYNEQFF
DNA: TGTGCCAGCAGCGCAACCGGGACTAGCGCTTACAATGAGCAGTTCTTC

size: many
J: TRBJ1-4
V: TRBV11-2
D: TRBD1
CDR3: CASSLEGTATNEKLFF
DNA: TGTGCCAGCAGCTTAGAGGGGACAGCAACTAATGAAAAACTGTTTTTT

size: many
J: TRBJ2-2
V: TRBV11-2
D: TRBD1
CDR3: CASSQGQGATGELFF
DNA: TGTGCCAGCAGCCAAGGACAGGGGGCCACCGGGGAGCTGTTTTTT

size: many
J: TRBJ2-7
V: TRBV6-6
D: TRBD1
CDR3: CASSYRDRSDEQYF
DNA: TGTGCCAGCAGTTACCGGGACAGGTCAGACGAGCAGTACTTC

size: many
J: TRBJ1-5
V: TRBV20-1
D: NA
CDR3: CSAPVMGVGNQPQHF
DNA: TGCAGTGCTCCAGTGATGGGGGTGGGCAATCAGCCCCAGCATTTT